The sequence of this T cell receptor (beta chain) was determined in a study of vaccination and CD4 T cells after COVID-19. Study as a whole: Once diagnosed, patients had post-COVID samples drawn a median about 110 days later (range 35 to 161). A CEFX pool, an HIV-1 Nef pool, or no peptide went to control cultures. Findings and limits, study-wide: Spike mono-reactive status applied to 304 of 307 vaccine-specific clones in convalescent patients.

Note on this clonotype: Its antigen is not identified.

Germline assignment: CDR1 KGHSH and CDR2 LQKENI. The CDR3 covers 11 residues. V lost 5 bases and J 7 bases, leaving 6 bases between the germline ends. The Oncomine TCR Beta short-read assay was what sequenced the DNA obtained from cultured CD4+ T cells. TCRdb passed the PCR reads through MiXCR, listing each CDR3 protein once. The sample shows roughly 20,000 distinct CDR3 sequences, approximately 40% of them seen only once. Treatment noted: roughly ten-day PBMC culture with coronavirus spike peptide pools or control peptides (ViraFEST assay). TCR sequencing followed the expansion of antigen-specific T cells with peptide pools in ViraFEST.

The sample in question was CD4+ T cells from blood, cultured in vitro, obtained after SARS-CoV-2 vaccination. This rearrangement joins TRBV18 to TRBJ2-1, with D unresolved. This TCR was sampled from a human donor who had recovered from COVID-19. Here the CDR3 reads CASSSMNEQFF. In DNA form, the CDR3 reads TGTGCCAGCTCATCGATGAATGAGCAGTTCTTC. The variable domain in full, with the rest retrieved from reference TRBV18 and TRBJ2-1, is NAGVMQNPRHLVRRRGQEARLRCSPMKGHSHVYWYRQLPEEGLKFMVYLQKENIIDESGMPKERFSAEFPKEGPSILRIQQVVRGDSAAYFCASSSMNEQFFGPGTRLTVL.